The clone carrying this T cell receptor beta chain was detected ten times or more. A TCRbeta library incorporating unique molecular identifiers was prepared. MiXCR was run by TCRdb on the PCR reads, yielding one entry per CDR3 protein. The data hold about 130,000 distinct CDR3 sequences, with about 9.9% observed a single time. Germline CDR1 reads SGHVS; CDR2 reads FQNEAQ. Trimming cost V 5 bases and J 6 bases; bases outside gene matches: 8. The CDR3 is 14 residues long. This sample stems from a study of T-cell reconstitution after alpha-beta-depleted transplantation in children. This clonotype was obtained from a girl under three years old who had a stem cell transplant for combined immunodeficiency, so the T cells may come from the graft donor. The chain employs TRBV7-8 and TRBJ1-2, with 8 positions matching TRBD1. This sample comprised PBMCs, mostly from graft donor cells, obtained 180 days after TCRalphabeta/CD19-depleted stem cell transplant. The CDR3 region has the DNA TGTGCCAGCAGCCTCTTGACAGGGGTGCATGGCTACACCTTC. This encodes CASSLLTGVHGYTF.